This T cell receptor (beta chain) stems from a study of shared clonotypes between healthy human individuals (TCRdb year 2020). Regarding the study in general: The cohort included three men and a couple of women between 18 and 49 years of age. Libraries were prepared and TCR repertoires were sequenced by different laboratories using diverse techniques, in order to increase sequencing depth and limit assay-specific biases. For each donor, CD4 naive and CD4 memory were each run on three plates, CD8 naive on two plates, and CD8 memory on one plate. The study deeply sequenced blood TCR repertoires of five healthy adults to estimate repertoire size and the extent of clonotype sharing between individuals. Between about 0.9 and 9 billion PBMCs per donor were obtained by leukapheresis. Study-wide findings and limitations: Pairwise subsampling indicated that sequencing depth was expected to affect the degree of clonotype sharing among donors. Compared with non-shared clonotypes, clonotypes shared by all four sorted-subset donors had higher generation probabilities. Sampling was restricted to blood, and TCR repertoires in tissues likely differ from the TCR repertoires found in blood. Estimated clonotype richness was generally larger for naive than for memory subsets. Because the study included only a small number of donors, the genetic and exposure-history diversity represented was limited. Rarefaction of sorted-subset datasets indicated incomplete sequencing despite the large sequencing depth. Sharing across a handful of donors was observed for 5% to 6.5% of naive CD4, 3.5% of naive CD8, over 2% of memory CD4, and around 0.4% of memory CD8 clonotypes.

Using the deep immunoSEQ assay, multiplex PCR amplified TCR CDR3 regions from genomic DNA. Extracted genomic DNA from each cell subset was distributed evenly across all wells of several immunoSEQ 96-well plates, and each plate was treated as a replicate. For sorted subsets, each replicate PCR was loaded with roughly 0.2 ug genomic DNA, equivalent to roughly 30,000 T cell genomes. The purified libraries were quantified using a Qubit 3.0 fluorometer, sized with a Bioanalyzer 2100, and then quantified again using the KAPA Library Quantification kit. A separate single-read 150-cycle Illumina NextSeq 550 flow cell was used to sequence each immunoSEQ 96-well plate. Concerning the study's data processing: Because only junctional sequences without quality scores were contained in the immunoSEQ output, filtering matching that applied to full-length reads could not be performed. Sequences were annotated with PyIR, a Python wrapper for IgBLAST v1.9, using IMGT germline references to assign V/J genes and CDR3. Reads with weak V/J assignments (E-value above 1e-6), missing CDR3, stop codons, out-of-frame junctions, or ambiguous translated residues were removed. A V3J clonotype was defined by an identical inferred V gene, J gene, and CDR3 amino acid sequence. The percentage overlap between two repertoires was calculated by dividing the number of shared unique clonotypes by the size of the smaller repertoire. Repertoire richness was assessed with RTK rarefaction, the Chao1 estimator, and Recon v2.1 estimates of unobserved clonotypes. Generation probabilities for all TCRbeta clonotypes obtained by the gDNA method from a few donors were computed using OLGA. Not all clones reach the TCRdb copy of this immuneACCESS table, which keeps in-frame sequences only. Checked studies attribute under half of the gap to unresolved V genes and leave the rest unexplained. The V and J calls and the clone size are those of that table, but D and trimming were determined from the DNA. Present in this sample are over a million clones, around 78% of which were seen just once. The leading ten clones occupy roughly 0.62% of the sample.

As for this clone: Its antigen is still unknown. Per-base quality was not reported, and no clone a single base away is much larger than it. The sample holds other DNA sequences that translate to the same CDR3.

Donors were healthy HIV-negative adults with no recently reported acute infections or vaccinations. Only Caucasian adults living in Nashville, Tennessee, USA were represented among the donors. CD4+ T cells were enriched by magnetic negative selection; naive cells were then positively selected on CD45RA, and the negative fraction formed the memory subset. Blood was obtained by leukapheresis, after which PBMCs were separated by Ficoll-Histopaque density gradient centrifugation and cryopreserved in liquid nitrogen vapor phase. Purity and quantity of every magnetically sorted T cell population were checked by analytical flow cytometry. Genomic DNA was isolated from every sorted fraction and measured by UV absorbance on a Nanodrop 2000c. For CDR1 and CDR2, the germline V gene lists SQVTM and ANQGSEA. V is cut by 4 bases and J by 8 bases, and the space between the germline ends is 11 bases. Inclusive of the bounding cysteine and phenylalanine, the CDR3 is 12 residues long. Only the CDR3 part of the read is kept: 36 bases, read in frame from the first base.

The sample taken for sequencing was memory CD4+ T cells from PBMCs. The cell subset or site label for this specimen denotes: CD45RA-negative fraction. The sequence came from a man between 18 and 35 years old in good health. Some clones in this sample may be carry-over from other donors' samples. The rearrangement combines TRBV29-1 with TRBJ1-4, with TRBD1 perhaps the D gene, on 5 matching bases. The sequence in DNA is TGCAGCGTTGCGGGGGGTGACGAAAAACTGTTTTTT. Translation gives CSVAGGDEKLFF.